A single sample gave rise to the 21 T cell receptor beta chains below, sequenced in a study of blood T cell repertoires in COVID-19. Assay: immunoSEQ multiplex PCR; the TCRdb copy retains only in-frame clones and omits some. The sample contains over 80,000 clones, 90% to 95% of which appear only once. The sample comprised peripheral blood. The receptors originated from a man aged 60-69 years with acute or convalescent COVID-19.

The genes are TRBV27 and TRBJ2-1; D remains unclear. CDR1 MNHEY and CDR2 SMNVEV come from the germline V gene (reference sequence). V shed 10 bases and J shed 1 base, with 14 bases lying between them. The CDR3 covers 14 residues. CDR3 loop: CATSGSVSYNEQFF. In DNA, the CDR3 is TGTGCCACCTCCGGGTCGGTTTCCTACAATGAGCAGTTCTTC.

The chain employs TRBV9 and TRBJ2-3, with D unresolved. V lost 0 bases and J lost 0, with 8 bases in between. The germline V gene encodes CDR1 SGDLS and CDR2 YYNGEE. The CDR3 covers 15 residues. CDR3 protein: CASSVGVYSTDTQYF. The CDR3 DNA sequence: TGTGCCAGCAGCGTAGGTGTCTATAGCACAGATACGCAGTATTTT.

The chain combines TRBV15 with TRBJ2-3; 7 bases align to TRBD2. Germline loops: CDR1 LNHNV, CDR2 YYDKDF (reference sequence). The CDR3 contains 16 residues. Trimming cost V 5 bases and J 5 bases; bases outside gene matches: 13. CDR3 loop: CATSPARTSFGDTQYF. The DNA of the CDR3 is TGTGCCACCAGCCCCGCCCGGACTAGTTTCGGAGATACGCAGTATTTT.

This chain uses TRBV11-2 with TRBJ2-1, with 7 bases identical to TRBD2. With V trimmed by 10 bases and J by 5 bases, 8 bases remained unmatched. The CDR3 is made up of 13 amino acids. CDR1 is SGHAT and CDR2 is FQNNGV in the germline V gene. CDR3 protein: CATGGSAHNEQFF. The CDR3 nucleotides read TGTGCCACCGGCGGGAGCGCCCACAATGAGCAGTTCTTC.

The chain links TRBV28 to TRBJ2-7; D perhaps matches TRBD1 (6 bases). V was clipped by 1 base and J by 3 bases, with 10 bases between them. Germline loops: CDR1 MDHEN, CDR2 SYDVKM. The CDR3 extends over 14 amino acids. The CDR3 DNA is TGTGCCAGCAGTTTATTAGGGACATACTACGAGCAGTACTTC. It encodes CASSLLGTYYEQYF.

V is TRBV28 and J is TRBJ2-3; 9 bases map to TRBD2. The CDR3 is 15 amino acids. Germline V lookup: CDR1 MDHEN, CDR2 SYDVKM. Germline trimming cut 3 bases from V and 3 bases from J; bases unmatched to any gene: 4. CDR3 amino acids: CASSLTLAGTDTQYF. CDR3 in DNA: TGTGCCAGCAGTTTGACCCTAGCGGGGACAGATACGCAGTATTTT.

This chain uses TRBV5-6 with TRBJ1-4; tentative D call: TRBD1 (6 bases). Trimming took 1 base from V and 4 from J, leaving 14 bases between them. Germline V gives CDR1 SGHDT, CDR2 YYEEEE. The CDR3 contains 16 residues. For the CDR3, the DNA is TGTGCCAGCAGCTTGCTCCGGCAGGGGCTTAATGAAAAACTGTTTTTT. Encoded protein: CASSLLRQGLNEKLFF. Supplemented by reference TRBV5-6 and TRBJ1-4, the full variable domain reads DAGVTQSPTHLIKTRGQQVTLRCSPKSGHDTVSWYQQALGQGPQFIFQYYEEEERQRGNFPDRFSGHQFPNYSSELNVNALLLGDSALYLCASSLLRQGLNEKLFFGSGTQLSVL.

The CDR3 sequence: CASSDLSGSTYNEQFF. The CDR3, as DNA: TGTGCCAGCAGTGACCTTAGCGGGAGTACTTACAATGAGCAGTTCTTC. The chain is built from TRBV27 and TRBJ2-1, with TRBD2 matching 9 bases. The ends lost 5 bases at V and 4 bases at J; junction bases unmatched: 9. Germline lookup yields CDR1 MNHEY and CDR2 SMNVEV (reference sequence). CDR3 length equals 16 residues.

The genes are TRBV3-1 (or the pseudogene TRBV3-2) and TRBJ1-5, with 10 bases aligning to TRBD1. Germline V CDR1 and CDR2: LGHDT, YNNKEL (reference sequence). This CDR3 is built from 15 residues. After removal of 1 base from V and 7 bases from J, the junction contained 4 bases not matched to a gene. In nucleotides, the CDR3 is TGTGCCAGCAGCCAAGGACAGGGGGCAGAACAGCCCCAGCATTTT. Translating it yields CASSQGQGAEQPQHF.

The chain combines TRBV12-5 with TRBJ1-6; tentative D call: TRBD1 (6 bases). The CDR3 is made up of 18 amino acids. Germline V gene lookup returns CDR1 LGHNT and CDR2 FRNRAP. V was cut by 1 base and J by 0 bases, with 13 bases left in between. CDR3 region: CASGLEGDGLSYNSPLHF. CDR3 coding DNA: TGTGCTAGTGGTTTGGAGGGGGATGGCCTCTCCTATAATTCACCCCTCCACTTT.

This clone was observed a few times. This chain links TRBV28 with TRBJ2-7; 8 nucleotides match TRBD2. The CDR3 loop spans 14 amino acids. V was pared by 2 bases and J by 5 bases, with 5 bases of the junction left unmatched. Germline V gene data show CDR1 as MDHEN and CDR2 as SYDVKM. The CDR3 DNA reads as TGTGCCAGCAGTTTAGGCGGGAGGAGCCACGAGCAGTACTTC. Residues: CASSLGGRSHEQYF.

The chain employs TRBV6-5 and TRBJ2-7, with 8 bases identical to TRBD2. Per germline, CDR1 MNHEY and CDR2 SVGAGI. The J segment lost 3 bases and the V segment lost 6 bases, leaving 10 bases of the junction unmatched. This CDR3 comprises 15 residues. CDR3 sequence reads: CASREQLAEFYEQYF. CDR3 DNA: TGTGCCAGCAGAGAGCAACTAGCGGAGTTCTACGAGCAGTACTTC.

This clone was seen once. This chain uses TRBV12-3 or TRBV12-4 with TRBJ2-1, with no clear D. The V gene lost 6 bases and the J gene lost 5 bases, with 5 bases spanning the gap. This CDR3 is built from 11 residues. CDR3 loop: CASSQNNEQFF. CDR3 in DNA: TGTGCCAGCAGCCAGAACAATGAGCAGTTCTTC.

CDR3 nucleotide sequence: TGTGCCAGCAGTTTATTTAACTACGAGCAGTACTTC. Translated, it gives CASSLFNYEQYF. The V gene is TRBV12-3 or TRBV12-4, the J gene TRBJ2-7; D remains ambiguous. Trimming took off 2 bases at V and 3 bases at J, with 5 bases between the two ends. The CDR3 loop spans 12 amino acids.

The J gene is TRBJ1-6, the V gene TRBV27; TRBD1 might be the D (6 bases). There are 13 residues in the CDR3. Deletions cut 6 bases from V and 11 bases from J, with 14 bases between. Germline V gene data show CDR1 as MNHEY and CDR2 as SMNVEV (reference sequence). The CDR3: CASRPQGGTPLHF. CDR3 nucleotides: TGTGCCAGCAGACCACAGGGCGGCACACCCCTCCACTTT.

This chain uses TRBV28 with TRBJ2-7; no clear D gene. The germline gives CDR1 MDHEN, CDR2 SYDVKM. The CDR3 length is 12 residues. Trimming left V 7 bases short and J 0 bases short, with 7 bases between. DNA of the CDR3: TGTGCCAGCATGGTCAGCTCCTACGAGCAGTACTTC. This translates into CASMVSSYEQYF.

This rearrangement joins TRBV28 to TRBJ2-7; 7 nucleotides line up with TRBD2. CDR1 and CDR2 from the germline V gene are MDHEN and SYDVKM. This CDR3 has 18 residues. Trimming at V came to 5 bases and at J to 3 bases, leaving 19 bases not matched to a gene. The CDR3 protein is CASSPRTEGLTTYYEQYF. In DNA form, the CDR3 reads TGTGCCAGCAGTCCACGCACAGAGGGACTAACTACTTACTACGAGCAGTACTTC.

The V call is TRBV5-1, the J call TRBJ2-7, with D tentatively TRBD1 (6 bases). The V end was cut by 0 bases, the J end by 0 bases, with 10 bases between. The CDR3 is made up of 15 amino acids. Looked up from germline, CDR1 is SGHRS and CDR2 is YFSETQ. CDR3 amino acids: CASSLARDNSYEQYF. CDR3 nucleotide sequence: TGCGCCAGCAGCTTGGCCCGGGACAACTCCTACGAGCAGTACTTC.

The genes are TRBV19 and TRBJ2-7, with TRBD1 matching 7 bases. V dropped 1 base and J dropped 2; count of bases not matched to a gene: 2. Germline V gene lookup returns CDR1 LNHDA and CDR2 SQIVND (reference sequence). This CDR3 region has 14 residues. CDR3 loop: CASSIVTGAYEQYF. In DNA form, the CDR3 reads TGTGCCAGTAGTATAGTCACAGGGGCCTACGAGCAGTACTTC. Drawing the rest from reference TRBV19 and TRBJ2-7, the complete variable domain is DGGITQSPKYLFRKEGQNVTLSCEQNLNHDAMYWYRQDPGQGLRLIYYSQIVNDFQKGDIAEGYSVSREKKESFPLTVTSAQKNPTAFYLCASSIVTGAYEQYFGPGTRLTVT.

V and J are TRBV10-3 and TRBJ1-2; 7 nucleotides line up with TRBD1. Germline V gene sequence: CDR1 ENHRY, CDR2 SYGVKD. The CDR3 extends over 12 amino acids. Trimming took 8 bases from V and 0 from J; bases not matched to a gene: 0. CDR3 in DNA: TGTGCCATCGGACAGGCTAACTATGGCTACACCTTC. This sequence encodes CAIGQANYGYTF.

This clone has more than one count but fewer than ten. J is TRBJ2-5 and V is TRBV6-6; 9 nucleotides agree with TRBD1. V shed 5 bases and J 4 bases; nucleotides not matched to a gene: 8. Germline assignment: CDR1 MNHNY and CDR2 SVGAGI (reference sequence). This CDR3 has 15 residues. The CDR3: CASSLRTGAGETQYF. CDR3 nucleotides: TGTGCCAGCAGTCTCCGGACAGGGGCCGGAGAGACCCAGTACTTC.